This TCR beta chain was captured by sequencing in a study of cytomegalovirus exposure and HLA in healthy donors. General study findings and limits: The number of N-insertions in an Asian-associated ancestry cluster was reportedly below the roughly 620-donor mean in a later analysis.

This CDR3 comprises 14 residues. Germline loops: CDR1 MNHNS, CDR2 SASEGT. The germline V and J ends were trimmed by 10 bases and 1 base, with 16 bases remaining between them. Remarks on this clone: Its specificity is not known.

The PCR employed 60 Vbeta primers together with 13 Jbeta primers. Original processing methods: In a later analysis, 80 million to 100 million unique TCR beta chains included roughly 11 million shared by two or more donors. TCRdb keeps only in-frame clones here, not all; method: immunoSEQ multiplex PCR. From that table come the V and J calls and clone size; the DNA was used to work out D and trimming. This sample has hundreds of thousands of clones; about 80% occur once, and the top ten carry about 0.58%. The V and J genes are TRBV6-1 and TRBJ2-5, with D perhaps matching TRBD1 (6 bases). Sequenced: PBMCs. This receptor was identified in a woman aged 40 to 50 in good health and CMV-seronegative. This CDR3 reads CATLGHPFQETQYF. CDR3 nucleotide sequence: TGTGCCACCCTGGGACATCCGTTCCAAGAGACCCAGTACTTC.